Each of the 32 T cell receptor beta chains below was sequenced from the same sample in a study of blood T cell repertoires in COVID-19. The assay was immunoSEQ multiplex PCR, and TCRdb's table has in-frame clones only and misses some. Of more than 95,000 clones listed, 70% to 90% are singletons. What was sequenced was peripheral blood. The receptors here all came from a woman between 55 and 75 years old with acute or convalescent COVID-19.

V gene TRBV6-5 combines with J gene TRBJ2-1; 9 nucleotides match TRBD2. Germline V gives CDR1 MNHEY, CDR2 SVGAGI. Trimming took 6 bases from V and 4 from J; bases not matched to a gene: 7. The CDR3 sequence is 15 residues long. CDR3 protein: CASSRRGLAYNEQFF. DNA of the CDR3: TGTGCCAGCAGCCGGCGGGGACTAGCATACAATGAGCAGTTCTTC.

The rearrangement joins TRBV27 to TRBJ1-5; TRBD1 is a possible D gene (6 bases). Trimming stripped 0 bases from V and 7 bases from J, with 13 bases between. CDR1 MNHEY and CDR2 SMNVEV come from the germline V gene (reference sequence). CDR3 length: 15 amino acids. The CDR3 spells CASSLSGGAKQPQHF. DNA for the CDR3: TGTGCCAGCAGTTTATCGGGGGGGGCGAAACAGCCCCAGCATTTT.

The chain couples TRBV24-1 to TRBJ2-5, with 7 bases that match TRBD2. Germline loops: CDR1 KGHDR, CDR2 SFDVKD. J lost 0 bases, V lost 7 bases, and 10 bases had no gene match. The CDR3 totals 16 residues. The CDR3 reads CATSLGGSSYQETQYF. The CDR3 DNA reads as TGTGCCACCAGCCTGGGGGGGTCTTCGTACCAAGAGACCCAGTACTTC.

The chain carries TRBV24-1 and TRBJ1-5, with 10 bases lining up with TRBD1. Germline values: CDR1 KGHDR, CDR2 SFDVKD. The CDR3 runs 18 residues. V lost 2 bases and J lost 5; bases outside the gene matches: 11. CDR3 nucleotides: TGTGCCACCAGTGATTCGGCAGGTTCCGGGACAGGGGATCAGCCCCAGCATTTT. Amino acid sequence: CATSDSAGSGTGDQPQHF.

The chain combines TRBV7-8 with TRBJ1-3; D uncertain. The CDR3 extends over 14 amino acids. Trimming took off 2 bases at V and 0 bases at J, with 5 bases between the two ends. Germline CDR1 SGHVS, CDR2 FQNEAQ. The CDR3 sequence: CASSLTSSGNTIYF. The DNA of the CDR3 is TGTGCCAGCAGCTTAACCAGCTCTGGAAACACCATATATTTT. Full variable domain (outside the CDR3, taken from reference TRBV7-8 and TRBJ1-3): GAGVSQSPRYKVAKRGQDVALRCDPISGHVSLFWYQQALGQGPEFLTYFQNEAQLDKSGLPSDRFFAERPEGSVSTLKIQRTQQEDSAVYLCASSLTSSGNTIYFGEGSWLTVV.

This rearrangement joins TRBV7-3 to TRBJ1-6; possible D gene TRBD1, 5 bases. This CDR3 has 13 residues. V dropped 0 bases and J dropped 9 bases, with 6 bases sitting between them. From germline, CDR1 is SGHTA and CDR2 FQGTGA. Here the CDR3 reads CASSLTGGSPLHF. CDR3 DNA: TGTGCCAGCAGCTTAACCGGGGGTTCACCCCTCCACTTT.

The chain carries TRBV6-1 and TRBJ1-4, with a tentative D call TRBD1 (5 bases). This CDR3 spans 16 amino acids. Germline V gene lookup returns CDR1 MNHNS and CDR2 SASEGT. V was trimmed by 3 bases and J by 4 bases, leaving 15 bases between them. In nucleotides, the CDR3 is TGTGCCAGCAGTGAGCGCAGGGCAAGACTTAATGAAAAACTGTTTTTT. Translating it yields CASSERRARLNEKLFF.

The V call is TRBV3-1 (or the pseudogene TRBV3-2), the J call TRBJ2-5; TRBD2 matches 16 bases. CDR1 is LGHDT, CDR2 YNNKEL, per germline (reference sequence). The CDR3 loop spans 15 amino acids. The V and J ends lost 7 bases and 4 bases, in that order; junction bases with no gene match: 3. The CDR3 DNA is TGTGCCAGCATGGGACTAGCGGGAGGGAGAGAGACCCAGTACTTC. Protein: CASMGLAGGRETQYF.

CDR3 amino acids: CASSSFTQGTNSPLHF. The DNA of the CDR3 is TGTGCCAGCAGTTCCTTCACTCAGGGGACCAATTCACCCCTCCACTTT. The chain has TRBV6-5 and TRBJ1-6; tentatively, D is TRBD1 (6 bases). The CDR3 length is 16 residues. The germline V and J ends were trimmed by 4 bases and 7 bases, with 17 bases remaining between them. Germline values: CDR1 MNHEY, CDR2 SVGAGI.

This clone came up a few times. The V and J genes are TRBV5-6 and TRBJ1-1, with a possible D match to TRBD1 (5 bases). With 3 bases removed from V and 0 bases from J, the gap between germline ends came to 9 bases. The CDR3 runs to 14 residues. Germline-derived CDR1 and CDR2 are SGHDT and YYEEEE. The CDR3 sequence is CASSWTLVNTEAFF. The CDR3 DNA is TGTGCCAGCAGCTGGACACTCGTGAACACTGAAGCTTTCTTT. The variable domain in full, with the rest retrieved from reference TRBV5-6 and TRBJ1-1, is DAGVTQSPTHLIKTRGQQVTLRCSPKSGHDTVSWYQQALGQGPQFIFQYYEEEERQRGNFPDRFSGHQFPNYSSELNVNALLLGDSALYLCASSWTLVNTEAFFGQGTRLTVV.

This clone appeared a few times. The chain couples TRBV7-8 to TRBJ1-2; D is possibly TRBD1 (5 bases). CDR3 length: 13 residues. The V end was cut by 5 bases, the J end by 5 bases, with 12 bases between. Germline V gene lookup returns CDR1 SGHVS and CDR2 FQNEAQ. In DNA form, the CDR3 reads TGTGCCAGCAGCCCTCGTCGGGGGTATGGCTACACCTTC. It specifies CASSPRRGYGYTF.

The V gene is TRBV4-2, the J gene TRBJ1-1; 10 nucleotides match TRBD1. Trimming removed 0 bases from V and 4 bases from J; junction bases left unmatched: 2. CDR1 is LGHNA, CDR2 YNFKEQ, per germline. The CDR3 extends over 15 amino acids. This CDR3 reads CASSQEGTGATEAFF. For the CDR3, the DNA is TGTGCCAGCAGCCAAGAAGGGACAGGGGCCACTGAAGCTTTCTTT.

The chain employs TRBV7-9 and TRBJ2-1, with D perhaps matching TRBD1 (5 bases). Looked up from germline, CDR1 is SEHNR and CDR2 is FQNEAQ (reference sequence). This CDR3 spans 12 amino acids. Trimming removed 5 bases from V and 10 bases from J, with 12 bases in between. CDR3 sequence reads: CASSLRVDEQFF. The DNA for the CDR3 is TGTGCCAGCAGCCTCAGGGTTGACGAGCAGTTCTTC.

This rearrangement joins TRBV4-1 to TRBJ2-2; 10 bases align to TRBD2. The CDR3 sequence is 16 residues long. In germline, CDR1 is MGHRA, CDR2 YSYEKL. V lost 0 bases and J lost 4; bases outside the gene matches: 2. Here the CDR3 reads CASSQELAGLTGELFF. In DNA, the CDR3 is TGCGCCAGCAGCCAAGAACTAGCGGGACTCACCGGGGAGCTGTTTTTT.

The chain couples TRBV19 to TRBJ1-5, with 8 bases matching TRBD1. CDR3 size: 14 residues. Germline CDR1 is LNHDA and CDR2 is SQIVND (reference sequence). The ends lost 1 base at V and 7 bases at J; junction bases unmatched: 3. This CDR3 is CASSIVRQGQPQHF. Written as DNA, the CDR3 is TGTGCCAGTAGTATAGTTCGACAGGGGCAGCCCCAGCATTTT.

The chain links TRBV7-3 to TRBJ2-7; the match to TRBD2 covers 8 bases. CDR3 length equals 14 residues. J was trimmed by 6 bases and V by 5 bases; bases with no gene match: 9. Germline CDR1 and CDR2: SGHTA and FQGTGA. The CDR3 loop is CASSTSGTSSEQYF. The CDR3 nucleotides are TGTGCCAGCAGCACCTCCGGGACTAGTAGCGAGCAGTACTTC.

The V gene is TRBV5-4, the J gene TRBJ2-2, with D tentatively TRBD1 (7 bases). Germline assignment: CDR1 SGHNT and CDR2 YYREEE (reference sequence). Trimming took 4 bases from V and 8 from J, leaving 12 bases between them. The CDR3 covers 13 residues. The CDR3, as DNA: TGTGCCAGCAGCCTACAGGGGACTGGGGAGCTGTTTTTT. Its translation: CASSLQGTGELFF.

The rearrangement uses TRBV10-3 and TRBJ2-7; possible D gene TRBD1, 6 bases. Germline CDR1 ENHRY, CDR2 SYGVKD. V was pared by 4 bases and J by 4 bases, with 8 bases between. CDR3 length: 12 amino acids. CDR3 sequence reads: CAISVGGYEQYF. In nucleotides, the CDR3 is TGTGCCATCAGTGTAGGGGGATACGAGCAGTACTTC.

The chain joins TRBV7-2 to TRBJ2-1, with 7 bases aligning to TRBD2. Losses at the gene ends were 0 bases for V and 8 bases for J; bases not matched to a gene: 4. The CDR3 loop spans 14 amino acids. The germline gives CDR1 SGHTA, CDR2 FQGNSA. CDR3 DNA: TGTGCCAGCAGCTTAGCGGGAGGGCCGGATGAGCAGTTCTTC. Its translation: CASSLAGGPDEQFF.

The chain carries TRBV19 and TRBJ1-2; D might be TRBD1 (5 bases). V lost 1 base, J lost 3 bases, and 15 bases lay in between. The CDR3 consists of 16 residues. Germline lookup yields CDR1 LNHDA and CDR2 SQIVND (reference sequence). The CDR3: CASSIGATESYYGYTF. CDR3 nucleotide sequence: TGTGCCAGTAGTATAGGGGCGACAGAATCCTACTATGGCTACACCTTC.

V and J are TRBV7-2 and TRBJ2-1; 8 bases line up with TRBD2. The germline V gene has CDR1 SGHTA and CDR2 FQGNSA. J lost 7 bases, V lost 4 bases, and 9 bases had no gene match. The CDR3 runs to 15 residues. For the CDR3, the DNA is TGTGCCAGCAGCTCCGGGAGGGCCTATGGAAATGAGCAGTTCTTC. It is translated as CASSSGRAYGNEQFF.

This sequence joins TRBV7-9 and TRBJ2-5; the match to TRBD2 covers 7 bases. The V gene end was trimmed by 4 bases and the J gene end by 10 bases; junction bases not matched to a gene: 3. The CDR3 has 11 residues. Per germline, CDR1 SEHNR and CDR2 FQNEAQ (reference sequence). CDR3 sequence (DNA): TGTGCCAGCAGCTCGGAGCGGGGCCAGTACTTC. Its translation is CASSSERGQYF.

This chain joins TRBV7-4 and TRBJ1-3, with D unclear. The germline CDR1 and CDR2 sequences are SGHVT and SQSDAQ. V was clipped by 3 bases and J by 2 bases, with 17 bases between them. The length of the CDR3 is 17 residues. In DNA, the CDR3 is TGTGCCAGCAGCTTCGGGGTTCTTTCGCGTCCTGGAAACACCATATATTTT. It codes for CASSFGVLSRPGNTIYF.

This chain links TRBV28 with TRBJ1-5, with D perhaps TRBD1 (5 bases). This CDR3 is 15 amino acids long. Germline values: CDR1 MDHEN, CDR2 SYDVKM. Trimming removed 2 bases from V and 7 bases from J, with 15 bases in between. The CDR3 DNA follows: TGTGCCAGCAGTTTACGGGACTTCGGGGTGCAGCCCCAGCATTTT. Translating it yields CASSLRDFGVQPQHF.

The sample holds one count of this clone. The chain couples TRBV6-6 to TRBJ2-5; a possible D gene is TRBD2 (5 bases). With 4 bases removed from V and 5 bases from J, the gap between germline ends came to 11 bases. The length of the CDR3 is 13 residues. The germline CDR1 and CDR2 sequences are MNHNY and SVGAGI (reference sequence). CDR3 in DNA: TGTGCCAGCAGTTGGACGGGCGGGGAGACCCAGTACTTC. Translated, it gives CASSWTGGETQYF.

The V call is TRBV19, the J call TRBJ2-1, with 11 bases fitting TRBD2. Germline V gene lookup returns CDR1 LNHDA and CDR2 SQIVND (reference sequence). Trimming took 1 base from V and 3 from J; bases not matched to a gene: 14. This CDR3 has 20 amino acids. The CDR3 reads CASSIGRGLAGGVSYNEQFF. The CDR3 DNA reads TGTGCCAGTAGTATAGGGAGAGGGCTAGCGGGAGGTGTTAGCTACAATGAGCAGTTCTTC.

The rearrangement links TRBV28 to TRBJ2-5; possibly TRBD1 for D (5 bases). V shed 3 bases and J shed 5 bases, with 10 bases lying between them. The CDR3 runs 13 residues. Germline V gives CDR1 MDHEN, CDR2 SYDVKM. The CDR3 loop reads CASSFLGPETQYF. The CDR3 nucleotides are TGTGCCAGCAGTTTTTTGGGGCCGGAGACCCAGTACTTC.

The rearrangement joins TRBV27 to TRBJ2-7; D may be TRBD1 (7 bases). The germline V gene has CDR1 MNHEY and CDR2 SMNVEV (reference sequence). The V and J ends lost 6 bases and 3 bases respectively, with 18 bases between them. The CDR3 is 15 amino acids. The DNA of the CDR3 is TGTGCCAGCAGCTTTAGGGGGGCAGGGGGCTACGAGCAGTACGTC. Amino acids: CASSFRGAGGYEQYV.

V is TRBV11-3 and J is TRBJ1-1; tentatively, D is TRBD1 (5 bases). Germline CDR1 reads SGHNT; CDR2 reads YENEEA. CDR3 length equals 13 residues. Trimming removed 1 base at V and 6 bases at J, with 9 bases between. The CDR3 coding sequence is TGTGCCAGCAGCTTAGCTAGGGGCGCTGAAGCTTTCTTT. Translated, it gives CASSLARGAEAFF.

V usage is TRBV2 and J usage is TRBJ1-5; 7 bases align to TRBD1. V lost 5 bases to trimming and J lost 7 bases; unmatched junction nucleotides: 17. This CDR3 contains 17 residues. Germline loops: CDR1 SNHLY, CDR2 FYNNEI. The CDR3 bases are TGTGCCAGCAGTCTTGGTTCCGTGGCGACAGGGTCCCAGCCCCAGCATTTT. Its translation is CASSLGSVATGSQPQHF.

CDR3 sequence reads: CASTLGQGPYNEQFF. The CDR3 DNA reads TGTGCCAGCACTCTGGGACAGGGACCCTACAATGAGCAGTTCTTC. The chain combines TRBV28 with TRBJ2-1; 9 bases line up with TRBD1. Unmatched junction bases numbered 6, after V lost 7 bases and J lost 2 bases. This CDR3 spans 15 amino acids. Germline V gives CDR1 MDHEN, CDR2 SYDVKM.

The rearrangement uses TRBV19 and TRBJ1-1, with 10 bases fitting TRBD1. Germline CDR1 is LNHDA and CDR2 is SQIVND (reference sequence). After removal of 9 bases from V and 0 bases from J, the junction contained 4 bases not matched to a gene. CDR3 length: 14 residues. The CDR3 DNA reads TGTGCCAGCCGACAGGGGGCCCTGAACACTGAAGCTTTCTTT. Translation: CASRQGALNTEAFF.